This is a list of T cell receptor beta chains from one sample in a study of metastatic and nonmetastatic thyroid tumors. TCRdb reanalyzed the PCR reads via MiXCR. The table includes 30,000 to 40,000 clones, about a sixth detected once. Source material: blood. These receptors were collected from a male donor with papillary thyroid cancer or a benign thyroid nodule (not recorded which). Some clones in this sample may be carry-over from other donors' samples. The CDR3 runs from the conserved cysteine through the conserved F or W. D genes are given only for firm matches. Size values are once, few and many counts, or a class for expanded clones, and some rows have none.

V	J	D	size	DNA	CDR3
TRBV2	TRBJ2-2	.	.	TGTGCCAGCAGTGCGATACCCTTGGCCGGGGAGCTGTTTTTT	CASSAIPLAGELFF
TRBV4-1	TRBJ1-2	TRBD1	many	TGCGCCAGCAGCCAACCGGGACAGACACTATTTGGCTACACCTTC	CASSQPGQTLFGYTF
TRBV6-1	TRBJ1-6	.	medium-sized	TGTGCCAGCACGAGGGTCAGGGGTAATTCACCCCTCCACTTT	CASTRVRGNSPLHF
TRBV12-3/TRBV12-4	TRBJ2-1	TRBD2	few	TGTGCCAGCAGGAGGACTAGCGGCTACTACAATGAGCAGTTCTTC	CASRRTSGYYNEQFF
TRBV6-4	TRBJ2-1	.	medium-sized	TGTGCCAGCAGTGAGGTCGCGGGGAGAGGAGACGATGAGCAGTTCTTC	CASSEVAGRGDDEQFF
TRBV6-1	TRBJ1-1	.	few	TGTGCCAGCAGAGCCAGGTGTATTGAAGCTTTCTTT	CASRARCIEAFF
TRBV7-9	TRBJ2-5	.	many	TGTGCCAGCAGCTTAGGACAGCAAGAGACCCAGTACTTC	CASSLGQQETQYF
TRBV19	TRBJ2-6	.	many	TGTGCCAGTGGGAGGGGGGGTTCTGGGGCCAACGTCCTGACTTTC	CASGRGGSGANVLTF
TRBV7-2	TRBJ2-5	TRBD1	many	TGTGCCAGCAGCGCCGGACAGGGGGCGGGAGAGACCCAGTACTTC	CASSAGQGAGETQYF
TRBV28	TRBJ2-7	TRBD2	medium-sized	TGTGCCAGCGGGACTAGCTCCTACGAGCAGTACTTC	CASGTSSYEQYF
TRBV6-5	TRBJ1-1	.	many	TGTGCCAGCAGTTACTATTTTCAGGGAGACACTGAAGCTTTCTTT	CASSYYFQGDTEAFF
TRBV5-1	TRBJ1-1	TRBD1	.	TGCGCCAGCAGCTTGATGGACAGGGCAACTGGGACTGAAGCTTTCTTT	CASSLMDRATGTEAFF
TRBV6-2/TRBV6-3	TRBJ2-5	.	many	TGTGCCACCCTTTTAGGGGCAGCGAAAGAGACCCAGTACTTC	CATLLGAAKETQYF
TRBV28	TRBJ1-1	TRBD1	many	TGTGCCAGCAGTTTCATAGGACAGGGTAAGAGGATGAACACTGAAGCTTTCTTT	CASSFIGQGKRMNTEAFF
TRBV5-1	TRBJ2-1	TRBD1	.	TGCGCCAGCAGCTTGGGACAGGGTTCTCAGCGCTCCTACAATGAGCAGTTCTTC	CASSLGQGSQRSYNEQFF
TRBV10-1	TRBJ2-1	TRBD2	few	TGCGCCAGCAGTGAGGGTCTAGCGGGATGGCCTTCGCAGTTCTTC	CASSEGLAGWPSQFF
TRBV11-1	TRBJ2-2	TRBD1	.	TGTGCCATTAGCTTACATTTAATTACGACAGGGGGCACCGGGGAGCTGTTTTTT	CAISLHLITTGGTGELFF
TRBV11-3	TRBJ2-3	.	many	TGTGCCAGCAGCTTAGCGGGAGCCGCAGATACGCAGTATTTT	CASSLAGAADTQYF
TRBV15	TRBJ1-6	.	.	TGTGCCACCAGCAGAGAAAGGTCACCCCTCCACTTT	CATSRERSPLHF
TRBV19	TRBJ2-3	.	.	TGTGCCAGTAGTAGCAGACAGTTAACAGATACGCAGTATTTT	CASSSRQLTDTQYF
TRBV28	TRBJ2-7	TRBD2	medium-sized	TGTGCCAGCCTCTATAGCGGGAGCGTCTACGAGCAGTACTTC	CASLYSGSVYEQYF
TRBV7-3	TRBJ2-1	.	many	TGTGCCAGCAGCTTAACGGGAGGATACAATGAGCAGTTCTTC	CASSLTGGYNEQFF
TRBV6-1	TRBJ1-5	.	.	TGTGCAAGCAGACCCGGGACGGGCGGGCGACCCCAGCATTTT	CASRPGTGGRPQHF
TRBV5-1	TRBJ2-2	.	many	TGCGCCAGCAGCTTGAGGCATAACACCGGGGAGCTGTTTTTT	CASSLRHNTGELFF
TRBV4-3	TRBJ2-7	TRBD1	many	TGCGCCAGCAGCCAAGAGGAGACAGGGGTCTCCGAGCAGTACTTC	CASSQEETGVSEQYF
TRBV5-1	TRBJ2-2	TRBD2	.	TGCGCCAGCAGCTTGCTGGCGGGGGGTGAGACCGGGGAGCTGTTTTTT	CASSLLAGGETGELFF
TRBV11-2	TRBJ1-2	.	once	TGTGCCAGCAGCTTAGACGGCCGGAGATTAGTCGGCTACACCTTC	CASSLDGRRLVGYTF
TRBV6-2/TRBV6-3	TRBJ2-3	.	.	TGTGCCAGCACCCTACCCCTAGGTGAAGTCTGGACAGATACGCAGTATTTT	CASTLPLGEVWTDTQYF
TRBV6-5	TRBJ1-2	.	.	TGTGCCAGCAGTTTCATCGGTGATAAGTATGGCTACACCTTC	CASSFIGDKYGYTF
TRBV5-5	TRBJ2-7	.	.	TGTGCCAGCAGCCCTGCGCCCAGTTTAGGCGACGAGCAGTACTTC	CASSPAPSLGDEQYF
TRBV11-1	TRBJ2-3	TRBD2	many	TGTGCCAGCAGCCCCCGCGGGGGGGCGCGGAGTCTTTCAGATACGCAGTATTTT	CASSPRGGARSLSDTQYF
TRBV6-1	TRBJ1-6	.	many	TGTGCCAGCACCCGACGGGGGGATTCACCCCTCCGCTTT	CASTRRGDSPLRF
TRBV4-2	TRBJ2-7	.	many	TGTGCCAGCAGCCGATCAGAGGGCAGCTACGAGCAGTACTTC	CASSRSEGSYEQYF
TRBV15	TRBJ1-1	.	many	TGTGCCACCAGCAGAGATCGAGGTGAAGCTTTCTTT	CATSRDRGEAFF
TRBV19	TRBJ2-7	.	many	TGTGCCAGTAGTAACCGGGCCAACGAGCAGTACTTC	CASSNRANEQYF
TRBV5-1	TRBJ1-2	TRBD1	.	TGCGCCAGCAGGTCGGGACAGGGGAGTGATGGCTACACCTTC	CASRSGQGSDGYTF
TRBV12-3/TRBV12-4	TRBJ2-3	.	many	TGTGCCAGCTCTAAGACAGATACGCAGTATTTT	CASSKTDTQYF
TRBV7-9	TRBJ1-5	.	many	TGTGCCAGCAGAAAGAGGGCAGGGAGCAATCAGCCCCAGCATTTT	CASRKRAGSNQPQHF
TRBV5-1	TRBJ2-5	TRBD2	few	TGCGCCAGCAGCCCGGGGGGGGAGACCCAGTACTTC	CASSPGGETQYF
TRBV10-3	TRBJ2-7	.	many	TGTGCCATCAGTGATCATCCGGGCGCCTCCTACGAGCAGTACTTC	CAISDHPGASYEQYF
TRBV4-1	TRBJ1-2	.	many	TGCGCCAGCAGCTTTAGGACAGAGAATTATGGCTACACCTTC	CASSFRTENYGYTF
TRBV9	TRBJ2-3	TRBD2	.	TGTGCCAGCAGCTCCAGACTAGCGGTTCCCACAGATACGCAGTATTTT	CASSSRLAVPTDTQYF
TRBV5-5	TRBJ2-7	.	many	TGTGCCAGCAGCCCCAGAAGCTCCTACGAGCAGTACTTC	CASSPRSSYEQYF
TRBV11-3	TRBJ2-1	TRBD2	.	TGTGCCAGCAGCTTAGAGGGAGGGCCGGGAGAGCAGTTCTTC	CASSLEGGPGEQFF
TRBV7-8	TRBJ1-5	.	.	TGTGCCAGCAGTCTAGGTGGGGGCCGGGGGCAGCCCCAGCATTTT	CASSLGGGRGQPQHF
TRBV6-2/TRBV6-3	TRBJ2-2	.	few	TGTGCCAGCAGTTACCCTCCCAGTGGGCCGGCCACCGGGGGGCTGTTTTTT	CASSYPPSGPATGGLFF
TRBV30	TRBJ2-7	.	.	TGTGCCTGGAGTGCCCCCGGGCCGATCCGCTCCGGGAGCTCCTACGAGCAGTACTTC	CAWSAPGPIRSGSSYEQYF
TRBV10-1	TRBJ2-5	.	many	TGCGCCAGCAGCGCCCATTTTGGCAGGGAGCAAGAGACCCAGTACTTC	CASSAHFGREQETQYF
TRBV20-1	TRBJ2-1	.	many	TGCAGTGCTAGGCTAGGTAACGATGAGCAGTTCTTC	CSARLGNDEQFF
TRBV6-1	TRBJ1-1	.	many	TGTGCCAGCAGTGAAGTTCTGAACACTGAAGCTTTCTTT	CASSEVLNTEAFF
TRBV5-4	TRBJ1-2	.	many	TGTGCCAGCAGCAAGGGGGGTCAGCCTGCATATGGCTACACCTTC	CASSKGGQPAYGYTF
TRBV6-2/TRBV6-3	TRBJ1-5	.	medium-sized	TGTGCCAGCAGTTTCTGGGCTACCGTCAATCAGCCCCAGCATTTT	CASSFWATVNQPQHF
TRBV28	TRBJ1-6	.	.	TGTGCCGGCAGATACGATTCACCCCTCCAATTT	CAGRYDSPLQF
TRBV5-1	TRBJ2-2	TRBD1	.	TGCGCCAGCAGCAAAGACAGGGGGCAGAACACCGGGGAGCTGTTTTTT	CASSKDRGQNTGELFF
TRBV5-1	TRBJ2-7	.	many	TGCGCCAGCGGGGCTGGGGATCTCCTAGGGAACGAGCAGTACTTC	CASGAGDLLGNEQYF
TRBV6-5	TRBJ2-7	.	few	TGTGCCAGCACTTTCGGTGGGGATATCTACGAGCAGTACTTC	CASTFGGDIYEQYF
TRBV14	TRBJ2-7	.	many	TGTGCCAGCAGCCAAGACCGGGCAGGGACATCTTCCTACGAGCAGTACTTC	CASSQDRAGTSSYEQYF